A selection of T cell receptor beta chains follows, all from one sample in a study of PD-1 blockade in classical Hodgkin lymphoma. Only in-frame clones appear in the TCRdb table, and some are missing; sequencing was by immunoSEQ multiplex PCR. The sample includes 1,500 to 2,500 clones, roughly four fifths seen only once; the top ten take approximately 10%. The sequences come from peripheral blood mononuclear cells (PBMCs), collected at baseline. These receptors were obtained from a human donor with classical Hodgkin lymphoma. CDR3s include the opening cysteine and the closing phenylalanine or tryptophan. The D gene is left open where the match is weak. Some rows have no size entry. The others give once, few or many, or a class for an expanded clone.

size,D,V,J,DNA,CDR3
-,TRBD2,TRBV11-3,TRBJ2-3,TGTGCCAGCAGCTTAGTCTTAGCGGGACTAGATACGCAGTATTTT,CASSLVLAGLDTQYF
-,-,TRBV4-1,TRBJ2-7,TGCGCCAGCAGCCGCGGACCCGCCGGGGGCGAGCAGTACTTC,CASSRGPAGGEQYF
-,-,TRBV7-7,TRBJ2-1,TGTGCTAGCAGCTTAGATCGCCCGGGGCACAATGAGCAGTTCTTC,CASSLDRPGHNEQFF
few,-,TRBV2,TRBJ1-2,TGTGCCAGCAGGATGGACATCGCAGGGGCGGGTGGCTACACCTTC,CASRMDIAGAGGYTF
-,-,TRBV19,TRBJ2-3,TGTGCCAGTAGTATACCTAGCTCGGGGAGTGTGGATACGCAGTATTTT,CASSIPSSGSVDTQYF
-,TRBD1,TRBV7-3,TRBJ2-7,TGTGCCAGCAGCCCATCGGCGAGGGCAGGGGGCGAGCAGTACTTC,CASSPSARAGGEQYF
once,-,TRBV9,TRBJ2-3,TGTGCCAGCAGCGTAGTAGCTACCACAGATACGCAGTATTTT,CASSVVATTDTQYF
-,TRBD1,TRBV7-3,TRBJ2-1,TGTGCCAGCAGCTTAGGGACAGGGAACAGTGAGCAGTTCTTC,CASSLGTGNSEQFF
-,TRBD2,TRBV27,TRBJ2-3,TGTGCCAGCAGTTCCTTAGCGGGAGGCCATACGCAGTATTTT,CASSSLAGGHTQYF
-,-,TRBV9,TRBJ2-3,TGTGCCAGCAGCGTAGAACCGGTACCTAGCACAGATACGCAGTATTTT,CASSVEPVPSTDTQYF
once,-,TRBV7-9,TRBJ1-2,TGTGCCAGCAGCTTAGGGCGGTTCTATGGCTACACCTTC,CASSLGRFYGYTF
-,TRBD2,TRBV10-2,TRBJ2-5,TGCGCCAGCAGTGATGTAGCGGGGCAAGAGACCCAGTACTTC,CASSDVAGQETQYF
-,-,TRBV7-1,TRBJ1-2,TGTGCCAGCAGCCGTGACTATGGCTACACCTTC,CASSRDYGYTF
few,-,TRBV5-6,TRBJ2-5,TGTGCCAGCAGCTTCGGAGAGACCCAGTACTTC,CASSFGETQYF
-,-,TRBV6-1,TRBJ1-2,TGTGCCAGTAAGAAACTTGAGGGTGGCTATGGCTACACCTTC,CASKKLEGGYGYTF
-,TRBD1,TRBV5-6,TRBJ2-5,TGTGCCAGCAGCTCACGGACAGGGAGAGAGACCCAGTACTTC,CASSSRTGRETQYF
-,TRBD1,TRBV4-2,TRBJ2-7,TGTGCCAGCAGCCCTTCGGGACAGGCCCTATCCTACGAGCAGTACTTC,CASSPSGQALSYEQYF
-,TRBD1,TRBV5-8,TRBJ2-7,TGTGCCAGCAGCACACGGGACAGGGGGTCCGAGCAGTACTTC,CASSTRDRGSEQYF
-,-,TRBV5-1,TRBJ1-2,TGCGCCAGCAGCTTAGGAAAAGGGGGAGACTATGGCTACACCTTC,CASSLGKGGDYGYTF
-,-,TRBV19,TRBJ1-2,TGTGCCAGTAGGCCGACAGCCCTCTATGGCTACACCTTC,CASRPTALYGYTF
-,TRBD1,TRBV4-1,TRBJ2-3,TGCGCCAGCAGCCAAGGAGGGGCAGGGGGCGGCACAGATACGCAGTATTTT,CASSQGGAGGGTDTQYF
-,-,TRBV19,TRBJ2-7,TGTGCCAGTAACTCGGGGTGGGACTCCTACGAGCAGTACTTC,CASNSGWDSYEQYF
-,-,TRBV6-1,TRBJ1-2,TGTGCCAGCACCCCCCTCCACGGGGGGAACTATGGCTACACCTTC,CASTPLHGGNYGYTF
-,TRBD1,TRBV7-9,TRBJ2-5,TGTGCCAGCAGCCCGCTCCAGGGGGTGAGGGGCTACCAAGAGACCCAGTACTTC,CASSPLQGVRGYQETQYF
-,TRBD2,TRBV6-6,TRBJ2-7,TGTGCCAGCAGTTACTCGCTCGGGGGGGGATTGGACGAGCAGTACTTC,CASSYSLGGGLDEQYF
-,TRBD1,TRBV5-1,TRBJ1-5,TGCGCCAGCAGCCCGACAGGGAATCAGCCCCAGCATTTT,CASSPTGNQPQHF
-,TRBD1,TRBV6-5,TRBJ1-1,TGTGCCAGCAGAACAGGGACAGCTAAGAACACTGAAGCTTTCTTT,CASRTGTAKNTEAFF
large,-,TRBV29-1,TRBJ1-5,TGCAGCGTTGTGGAGCAGGGTAATCAGCCCCAGCATTTT,CSVVEQGNQPQHF
-,-,TRBV10-3,TRBJ2-7,TGTGCCATCAGCGAGCCGGGGGAGCAGTACTTC,CAISEPGEQYF
once,-,TRBV4-2,TRBJ2-5,TGTGCCAGCAGCCAAGGGGAGAAAGTGACCCAGTACTTC,CASSQGEKVTQYF
once,-,TRBV30,TRBJ1-1,TGTGCCTGGAGCGGTGAGGGGCTGTATGGAGCTTTCTTT,CAWSGEGLYGAFF
once,TRBD2,TRBV7-3,TRBJ2-3,TGTGCCAGCAGCTTAAAAGCGGGGGGGAACACAGATACGCAGTATTTT,CASSLKAGGNTDTQYF
-,-,TRBV27,TRBJ2-1,TGTGCCAGCAGCCCCAATTTTAGCGGTTACAATGAGCAGTTCTTC,CASSPNFSGYNEQFF
once,-,TRBV20-1,TRBJ1-2,TGCAGTGCTAGCGGGGACTATGGCTACACCTTC,CSASGDYGYTF
few,-,TRBV9,TRBJ2-2,TGTGCCAGCAGCGGACTGCAACTAGTCGGGACCGGGGAGCTGTTTTTT,CASSGLQLVGTGELFF
-,TRBD1,TRBV6-1,TRBJ2-7,TGTGCCACGCGCTCCGGGACAGGCCGTTACGGGCAGTACTTC,CATRSGTGRYGQYF
-,-,TRBV28,TRBJ2-2,TGTGCCAGCAGTGGAACAGGGTCGGCGGGGGAGCTGTTTTTT,CASSGTGSAGELFF